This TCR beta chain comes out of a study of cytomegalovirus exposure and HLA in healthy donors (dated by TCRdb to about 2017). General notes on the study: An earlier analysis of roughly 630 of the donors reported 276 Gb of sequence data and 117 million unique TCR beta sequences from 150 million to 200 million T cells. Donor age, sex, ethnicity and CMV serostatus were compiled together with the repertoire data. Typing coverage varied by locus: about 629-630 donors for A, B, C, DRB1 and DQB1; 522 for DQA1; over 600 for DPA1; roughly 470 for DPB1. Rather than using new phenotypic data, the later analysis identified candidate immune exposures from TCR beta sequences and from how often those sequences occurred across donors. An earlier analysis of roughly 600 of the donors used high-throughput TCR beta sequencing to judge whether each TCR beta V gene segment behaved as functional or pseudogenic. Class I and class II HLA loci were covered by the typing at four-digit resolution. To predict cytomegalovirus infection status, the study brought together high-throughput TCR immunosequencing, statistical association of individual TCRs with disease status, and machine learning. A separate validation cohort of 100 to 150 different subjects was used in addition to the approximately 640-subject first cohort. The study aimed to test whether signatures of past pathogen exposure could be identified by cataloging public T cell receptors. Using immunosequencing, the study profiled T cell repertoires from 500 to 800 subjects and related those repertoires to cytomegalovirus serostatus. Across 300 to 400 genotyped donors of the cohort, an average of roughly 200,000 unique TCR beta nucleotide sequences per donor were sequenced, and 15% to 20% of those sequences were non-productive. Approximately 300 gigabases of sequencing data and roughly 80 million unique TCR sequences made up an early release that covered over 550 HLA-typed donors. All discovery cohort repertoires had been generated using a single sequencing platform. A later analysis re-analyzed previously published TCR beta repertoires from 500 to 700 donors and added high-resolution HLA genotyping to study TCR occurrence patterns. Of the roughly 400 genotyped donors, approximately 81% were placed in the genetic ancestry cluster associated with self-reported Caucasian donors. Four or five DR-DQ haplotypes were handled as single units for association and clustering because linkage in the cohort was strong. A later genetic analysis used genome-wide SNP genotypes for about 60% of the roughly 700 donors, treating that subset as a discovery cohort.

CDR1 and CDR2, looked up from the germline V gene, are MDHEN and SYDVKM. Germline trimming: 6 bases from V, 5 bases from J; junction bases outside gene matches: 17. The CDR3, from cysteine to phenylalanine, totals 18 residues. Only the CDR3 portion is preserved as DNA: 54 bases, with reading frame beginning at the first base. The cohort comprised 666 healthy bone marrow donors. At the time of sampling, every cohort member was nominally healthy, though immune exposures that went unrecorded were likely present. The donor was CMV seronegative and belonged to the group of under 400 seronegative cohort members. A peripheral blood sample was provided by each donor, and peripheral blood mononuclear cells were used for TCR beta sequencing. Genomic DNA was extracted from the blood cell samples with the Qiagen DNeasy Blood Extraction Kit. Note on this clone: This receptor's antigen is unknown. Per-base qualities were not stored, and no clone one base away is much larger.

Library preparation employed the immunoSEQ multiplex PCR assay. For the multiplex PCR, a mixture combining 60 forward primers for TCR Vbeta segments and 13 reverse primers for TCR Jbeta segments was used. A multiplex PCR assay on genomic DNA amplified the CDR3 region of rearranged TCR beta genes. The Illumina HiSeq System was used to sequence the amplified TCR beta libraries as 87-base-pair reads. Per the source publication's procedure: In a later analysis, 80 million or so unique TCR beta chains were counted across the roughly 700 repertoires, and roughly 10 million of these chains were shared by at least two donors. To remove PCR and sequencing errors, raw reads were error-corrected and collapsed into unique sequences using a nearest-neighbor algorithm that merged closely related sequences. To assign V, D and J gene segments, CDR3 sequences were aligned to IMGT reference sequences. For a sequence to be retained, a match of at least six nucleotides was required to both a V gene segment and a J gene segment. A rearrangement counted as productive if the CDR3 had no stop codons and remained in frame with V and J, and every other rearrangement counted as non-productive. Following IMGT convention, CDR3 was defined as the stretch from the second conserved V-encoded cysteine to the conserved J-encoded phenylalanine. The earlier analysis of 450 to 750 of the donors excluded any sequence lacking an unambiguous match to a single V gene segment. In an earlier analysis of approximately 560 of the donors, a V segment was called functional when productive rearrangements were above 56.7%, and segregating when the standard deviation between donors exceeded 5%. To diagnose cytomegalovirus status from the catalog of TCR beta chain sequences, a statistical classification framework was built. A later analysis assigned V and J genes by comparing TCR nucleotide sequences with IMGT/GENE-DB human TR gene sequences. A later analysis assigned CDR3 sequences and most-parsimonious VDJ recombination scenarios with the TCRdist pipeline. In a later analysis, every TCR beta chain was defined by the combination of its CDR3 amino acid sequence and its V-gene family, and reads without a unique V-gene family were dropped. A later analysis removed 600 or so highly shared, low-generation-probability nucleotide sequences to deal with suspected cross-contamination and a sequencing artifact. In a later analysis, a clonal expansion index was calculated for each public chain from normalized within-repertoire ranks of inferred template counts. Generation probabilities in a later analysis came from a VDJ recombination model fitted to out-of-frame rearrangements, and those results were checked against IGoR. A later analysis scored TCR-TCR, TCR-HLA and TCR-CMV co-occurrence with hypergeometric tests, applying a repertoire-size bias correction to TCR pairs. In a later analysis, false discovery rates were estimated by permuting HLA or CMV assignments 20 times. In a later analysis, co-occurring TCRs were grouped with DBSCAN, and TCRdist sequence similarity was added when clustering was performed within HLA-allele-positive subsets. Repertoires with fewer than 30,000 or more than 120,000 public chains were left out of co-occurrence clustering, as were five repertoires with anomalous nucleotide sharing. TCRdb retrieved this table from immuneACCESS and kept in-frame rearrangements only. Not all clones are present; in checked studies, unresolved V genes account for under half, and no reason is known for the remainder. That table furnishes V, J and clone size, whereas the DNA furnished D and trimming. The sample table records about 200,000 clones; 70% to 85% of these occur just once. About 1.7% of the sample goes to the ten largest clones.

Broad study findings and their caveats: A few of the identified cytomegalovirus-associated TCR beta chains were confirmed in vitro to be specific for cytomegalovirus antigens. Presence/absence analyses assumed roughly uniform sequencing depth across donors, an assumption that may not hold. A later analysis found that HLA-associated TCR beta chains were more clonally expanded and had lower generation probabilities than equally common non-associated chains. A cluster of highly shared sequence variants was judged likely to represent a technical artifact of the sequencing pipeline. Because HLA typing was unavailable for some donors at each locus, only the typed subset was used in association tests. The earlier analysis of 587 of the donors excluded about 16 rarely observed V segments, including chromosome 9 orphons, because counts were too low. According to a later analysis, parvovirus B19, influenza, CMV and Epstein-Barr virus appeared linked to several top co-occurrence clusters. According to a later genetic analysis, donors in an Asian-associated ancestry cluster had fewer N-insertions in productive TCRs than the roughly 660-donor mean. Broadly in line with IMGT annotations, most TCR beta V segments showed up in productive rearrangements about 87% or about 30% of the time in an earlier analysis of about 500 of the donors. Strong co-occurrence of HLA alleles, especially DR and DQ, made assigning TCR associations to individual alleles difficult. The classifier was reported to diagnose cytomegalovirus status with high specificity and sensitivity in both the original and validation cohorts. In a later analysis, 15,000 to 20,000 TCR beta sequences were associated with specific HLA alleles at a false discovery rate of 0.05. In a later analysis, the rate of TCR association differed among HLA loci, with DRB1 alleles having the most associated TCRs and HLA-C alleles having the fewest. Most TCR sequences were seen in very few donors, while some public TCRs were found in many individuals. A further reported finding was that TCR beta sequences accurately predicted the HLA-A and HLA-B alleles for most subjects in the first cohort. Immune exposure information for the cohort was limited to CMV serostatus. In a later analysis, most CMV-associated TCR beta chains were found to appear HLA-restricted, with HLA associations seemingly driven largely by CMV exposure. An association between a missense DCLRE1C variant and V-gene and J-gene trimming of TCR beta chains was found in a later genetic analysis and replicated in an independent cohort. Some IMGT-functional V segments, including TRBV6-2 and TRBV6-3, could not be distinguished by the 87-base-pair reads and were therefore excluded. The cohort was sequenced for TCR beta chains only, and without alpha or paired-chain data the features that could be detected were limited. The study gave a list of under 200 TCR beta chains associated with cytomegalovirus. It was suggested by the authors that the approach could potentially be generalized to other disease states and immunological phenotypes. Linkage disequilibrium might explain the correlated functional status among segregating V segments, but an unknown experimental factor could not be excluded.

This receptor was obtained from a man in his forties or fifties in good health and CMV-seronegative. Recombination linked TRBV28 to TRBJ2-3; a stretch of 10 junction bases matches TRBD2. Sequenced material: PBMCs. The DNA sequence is TGTGCCAGCAGCGTCTCAGGGTCTAGCGGGAGAATGTTAGATACGCAGTATTTT. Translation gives CASSVSGSSGRMLDTQYF.